This record concerns one T cell receptor beta chain sequence. Its antigen is not known. After template switching added a universal primer site, the resulting cDNA carried unique molecular identifiers. TCRdb fed the 5' RACE reads into MiXCR, producing one record per CDR3 protein. The sample contains more than 1.5 million distinct CDR3 sequences, less than 35% of which appear only once. This CDR3 region has 17 residues. The V and J ends lost 2 bases and 0 bases respectively, with 14 bases between them. Germline CDR1 and CDR2: DFQATT and SNEGSKA (reference sequence). This record belongs to a study of identical twins. Study observations and caveats: While abundant cord blood beta clonotypes carried fewer insertions, memory repertoires showed no such pattern. Without tracking the same donors, conclusions rested on cross-sectional statistical analysis. Low generation-probability sequences were in excess among twin-shared out-of-frame alpha sequences.

The sequence derives from a newborn girl in good health. Sequenced material: cord blood. This chain joins TRBV20-1 and TRBJ1-6; D gene uncertain. CDR3 DNA sequence: TGCAGTGCTAGACCCAGTTACACCTCCTCCTATAATTCACCCCTCCACTTT. Translated: CSARPSYTSSYNSPLHF.